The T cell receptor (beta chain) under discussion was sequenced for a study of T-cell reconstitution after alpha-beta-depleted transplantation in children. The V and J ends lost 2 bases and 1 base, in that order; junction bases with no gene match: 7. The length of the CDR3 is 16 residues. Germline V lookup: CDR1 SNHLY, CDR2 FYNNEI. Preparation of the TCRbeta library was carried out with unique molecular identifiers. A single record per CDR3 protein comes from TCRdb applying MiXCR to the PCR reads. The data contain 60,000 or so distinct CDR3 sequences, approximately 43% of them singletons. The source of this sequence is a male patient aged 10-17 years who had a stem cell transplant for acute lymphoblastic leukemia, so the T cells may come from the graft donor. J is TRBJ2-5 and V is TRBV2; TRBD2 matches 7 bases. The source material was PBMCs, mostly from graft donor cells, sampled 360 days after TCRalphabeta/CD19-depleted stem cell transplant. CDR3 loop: CASSEQAPGGQETQYF. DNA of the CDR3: TGTGCCAGCAGTGAACAGGCCCCGGGGGGCCAAGAGACCCAGTACTTC.